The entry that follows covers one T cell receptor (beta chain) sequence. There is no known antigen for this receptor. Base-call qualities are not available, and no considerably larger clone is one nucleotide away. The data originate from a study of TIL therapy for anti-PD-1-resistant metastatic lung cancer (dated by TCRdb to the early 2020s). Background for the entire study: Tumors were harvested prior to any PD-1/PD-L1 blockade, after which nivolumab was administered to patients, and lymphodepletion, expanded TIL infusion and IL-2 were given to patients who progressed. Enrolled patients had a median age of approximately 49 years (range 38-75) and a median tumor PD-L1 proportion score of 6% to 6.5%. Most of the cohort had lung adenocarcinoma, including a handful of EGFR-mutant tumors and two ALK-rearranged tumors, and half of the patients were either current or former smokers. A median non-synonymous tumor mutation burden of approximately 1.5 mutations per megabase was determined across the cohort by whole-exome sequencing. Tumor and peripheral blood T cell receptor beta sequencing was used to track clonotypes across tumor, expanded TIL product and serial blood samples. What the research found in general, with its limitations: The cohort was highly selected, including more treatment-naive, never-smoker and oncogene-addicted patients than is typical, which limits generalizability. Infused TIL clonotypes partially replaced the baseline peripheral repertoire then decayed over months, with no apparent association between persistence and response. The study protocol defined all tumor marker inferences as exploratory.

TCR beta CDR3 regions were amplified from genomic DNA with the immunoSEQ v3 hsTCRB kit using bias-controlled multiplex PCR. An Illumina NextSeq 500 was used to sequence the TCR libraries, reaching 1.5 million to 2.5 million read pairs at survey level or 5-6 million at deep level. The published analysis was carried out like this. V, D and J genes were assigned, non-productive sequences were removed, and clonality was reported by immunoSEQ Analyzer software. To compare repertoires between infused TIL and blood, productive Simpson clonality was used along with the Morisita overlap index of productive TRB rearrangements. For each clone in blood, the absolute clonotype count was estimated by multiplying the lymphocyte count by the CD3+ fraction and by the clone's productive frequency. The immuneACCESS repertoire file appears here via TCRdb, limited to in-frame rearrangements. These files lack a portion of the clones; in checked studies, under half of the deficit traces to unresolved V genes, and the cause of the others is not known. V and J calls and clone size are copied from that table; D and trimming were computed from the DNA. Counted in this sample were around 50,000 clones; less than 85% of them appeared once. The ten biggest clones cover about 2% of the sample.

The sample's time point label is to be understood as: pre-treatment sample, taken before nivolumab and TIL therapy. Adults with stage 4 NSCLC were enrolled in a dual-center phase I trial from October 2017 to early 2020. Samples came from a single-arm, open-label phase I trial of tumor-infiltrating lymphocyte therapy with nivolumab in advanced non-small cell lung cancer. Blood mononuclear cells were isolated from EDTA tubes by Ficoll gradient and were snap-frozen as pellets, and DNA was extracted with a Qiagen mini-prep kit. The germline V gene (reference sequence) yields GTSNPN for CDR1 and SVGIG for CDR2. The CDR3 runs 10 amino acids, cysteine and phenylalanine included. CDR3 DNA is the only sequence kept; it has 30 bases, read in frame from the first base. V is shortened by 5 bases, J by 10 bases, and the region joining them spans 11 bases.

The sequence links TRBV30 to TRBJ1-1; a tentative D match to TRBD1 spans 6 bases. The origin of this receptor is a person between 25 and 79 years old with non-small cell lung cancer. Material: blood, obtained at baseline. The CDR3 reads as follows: CAWSRDTAFF. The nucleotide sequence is TGTGCCTGGTCTCGGGACACAGCTTTCTTT.